The 18 T cell receptor beta chains in this list originate from one sample, sequenced in a study of cytomegalovirus exposure and HLA in healthy donors. Researchers ran the PCR with 60 Vbeta and 13 Jbeta primers. Profiling relied on immunoSEQ multiplex PCR, and the TCRdb table lists in-frame clones only, not all of them. The table records 90,000 to 140,000 clones, over 70% of them present only once. The sample taken for sequencing was PBMCs. The receptors come from a male donor in good health and CMV-seronegative.

The chain links TRBV15 to TRBJ2-5, with D tentatively TRBD1 or TRBD2 (5 bases each). The J call is uncertain, as TRBJ2-7 better fits the DNA end. The CDR3 is 14 residues long. Looked up from germline, CDR1 is LNHNV and CDR2 is YYDKDF (reference sequence). In DNA form, the CDR3 reads TGTGCCACCAGCAGAGAGACTGGGGGCTACGAGCAGTACTTC. It encodes CATSRETGGYEQYF.

This clone showed up just a few times. The chain's CDR3 is CASSEGTGMGMAFF. The CDR3 DNA reads as TGTGCCAGCAGTGAGGGGACAGGGATGGGGATGGCTTTCTTT. The chain employs TRBV11-3 and TRBJ1-1, with TRBD1 matching over 9 bases. Germline trimming cut 6 bases from V and 11 bases from J; bases unmatched to any gene: 13. The CDR3 is made up of 14 amino acids. Germline assignment: CDR1 SGHNT and CDR2 YENEEA.

The rearrangement links TRBV19 to TRBJ2-1, with 11 nucleotides matching TRBD2. The length of the CDR3 is 13 residues. From germline, CDR1 is LNHDA and CDR2 SQIVND (reference sequence). Losses at the gene ends were 10 bases for V and 10 bases for J; bases not matched to a gene: 9. CDR3 protein: CATQGLAGGEQFF. The DNA of the CDR3 is TGTGCCACCCAGGGGCTAGCGGGAGGCGAGCAGTTCTTC.

The V call is TRBV18, the J call TRBJ2-7; possibly TRBD1 for D (5 bases). The V gene lost 3 bases and the J gene lost 7 bases, with 16 bases spanning the gap. Germline CDR1 KGHSH, CDR2 LQKENI. This CDR3 spans 14 amino acids. The CDR3 DNA follows: TGTGCCAGCTCACCGGGGCAGACAAGTCGGGAGCAGTACTTC. It yields the protein CASSPGQTSREQYF.

This chain connects TRBV4-1 to TRBJ2-6; 9 bases are shared with TRBD2. V gave up 5 bases and J gave up 4 bases; unmatched junction bases: 12. Germline V lookup: CDR1 MGHRA, CDR2 YSYEKL. The CDR3 covers 18 residues. CDR3 DNA: TGCGCCAGCAGCGCAGAGGGTAGCGGGAGCCAGGGGGCCAACGTCCTGACTTTC. Translating gives CASSAEGSGSQGANVLTF.

The chain uses TRBV7-9 and TRBJ2-1; D may be TRBD1 (6 bases). V lost 2 bases and J lost 13, with 18 bases in between. In germline, CDR1 is SEHNR, CDR2 FQNEAQ (reference sequence). CDR3 size: 14 residues. The CDR3 DNA is TGTGCCAGCAGCTTACTACTAAATGCAGGGGTTCAGTTCTTC. It encodes CASSLLLNAGVQFF. Full variable domain (outside the CDR3, taken from reference TRBV7-9 and TRBJ2-1): DTGVSQNPRHKITKRGQNVTFRCDPISEHNRLYWYRQTLGQGPEFLTYFQNEAQLEKSRLLSDRFSAERPKGSFSTLEIQRTEQGDSAMYLCASSLLLNAGVQFFGPGTRLTVL.

This chain joins TRBV5-8 and TRBJ2-1; 8 positions agree with TRBD1. The CDR3 loop spans 18 amino acids. The germline V gene encodes CDR1 SGHTS and CDR2 YDEGEE. V lost 0 bases, J lost 5 bases, and 13 bases stayed unmatched. DNA of the CDR3: TGTGCCAGCAGCTTGGGCTCCTATCCAGGGGGCAATCACAATGAGCAGTTCTTC. Protein product: CASSLGSYPGGNHNEQFF.

V usage is TRBV30 and J usage is TRBJ2-3; D is perhaps TRBD1 (5 bases). Germline assignment: CDR1 GTSNPN and CDR2 SVGIG (reference sequence). Trimming left V 5 bases short and J 1 base short, with 13 bases between. The CDR3 runs 14 residues. The CDR3 DNA reads as TGTGCCTGGGGGATGGGGCTACGCACAGATACGCAGTATTTT. It codes for CAWGMGLRTDTQYF.

This clone was detected a few times. The chain has TRBV2 and TRBJ1-2; D gene uncertain. Germline CDR1 reads SNHLY; CDR2 reads FYNNEI. The CDR3 is made up of 12 amino acids. Trimming left V 5 bases short and J 7 bases short, with 11 bases between. CDR3 DNA: TGTGCCAGCAGTCCACCGGCGGGTGGCTACACCTTC. Its translation is CASSPPAGGYTF.

The chain carries TRBV5-1 and TRBJ2-6; D gene unclear. This CDR3 contains 15 residues. The V end was cut by 7 bases, the J end by 1 base, with 12 bases between. The germline gives CDR1 SGHRS, CDR2 YFSETQ. CDR3 loop: CASARVLSGANVLTF. The DNA for the CDR3 is TGCGCCAGCGCTCGGGTGTTGTCTGGGGCCAACGTCCTGACTTTC.

This chain links TRBV11-3 with TRBJ2-3; the D is unclear. The CDR3 length is 12 residues. Germline V gene sequence: CDR1 SGHNT, CDR2 YENEEA. Trimming pared 3 bases from V and 2 bases from J, leaving 3 bases between. CDR3 DNA sequence: TGTGCCAGCAGCTTTTACACAGATACGCAGTATTTT. Translating it yields CASSFYTDTQYF. Full variable domain (remainder filled in from reference TRBV11-3 and TRBJ2-3): EAGVVQSPRYKIIEKKQPVAFWCNPISGHNTLYWYLQNLGQGPELLIRYENEEAVDDSQLPKDRFSAERLKGVDSTLKIQPAELGDSAVYLCASSFYTDTQYFGPGTRLTVL.

The chain recombines TRBV2 with TRBJ2-2; the match to TRBD2 covers 7 bases. The trim removed 1 base at V and 3 bases at J, leaving 5 bases unmatched. The germline CDR1 and CDR2 sequences are SNHLY and FYNNEI. The length of the CDR3 is 16 residues. CDR3 bases: TGTGCCAGCAGTGAAGAGGCGGGAGTCGACACCGGGGAGCTGTTTTTT. Encoded protein: CASSEEAGVDTGELFF.

The chain links TRBV4-3 to TRBJ2-1; the match to TRBD2 covers 8 bases. Germline CDR1 is LGHNA and CDR2 is YSLEER. CDR3 length: 19 residues. J was trimmed by 5 bases and V by 4 bases; bases with no gene match: 19. The CDR3, as DNA: TGCGCCAGCAGCCGCCTAGTGGGCGGGAGGTATGTTAAGGACAATGAGCAGTTCTTC. Translating it yields CASSRLVGGRYVKDNEQFF.

The chain has TRBV7-9 and TRBJ2-1; D is possibly TRBD1 (6 bases). Germline CDR1 is SEHNR and CDR2 is FQNEAQ (reference sequence). Trimming took 5 bases from V and 1 from J, leaving 15 bases between them. The CDR3 extends over 16 amino acids. The DNA for the CDR3 is TGTGCCAGCAGCCCACCGGACAGAACGTCCTACAATGAGCAGTTCTTC. Translation: CASSPPDRTSYNEQFF.

The chain joins TRBV11-2 to TRBJ2-5; D ambiguous. This CDR3 comprises 14 residues. Germline V lookup: CDR1 SGHAT, CDR2 FQNNGV. V lost 5 bases to trimming and J lost 4 bases, with 14 bases between them. The CDR3 is CASSPGSDGETQYF. The CDR3 DNA follows: TGTGCCAGCAGCCCCGGGTCGGATGGAGAGACCCAGTACTTC.

CDR3 coding DNA: TGTGCCAGCAGTGAAGCCCCAGGGAAGGGAGAAAAACTGTTTTTT. Translating gives CASSEAPGKGEKLFF. The chain has TRBV6-1 and TRBJ1-4; D perhaps matches TRBD1 (5 bases). Germline-derived CDR1 and CDR2 are MNHNS and SASEGT. This CDR3 region has 15 residues. Trimming pared 0 bases from V and 8 bases from J, leaving 13 bases between.

This clone was counted between two and nine times. The chain has TRBV19 and TRBJ2-7, with a possible D match to TRBD2 (5 bases). Deletions cut 5 bases from V and 7 bases from J, with 21 bases between. This CDR3 contains 15 residues. Looked up from germline, CDR1 is LNHDA and CDR2 is SQIVND (reference sequence). The CDR3 region is CASSPQSGKLLEQYF. The CDR3, as DNA: TGTGCCAGTAGTCCCCAAAGCGGCAAGTTGTTAGAGCAGTACTTC.

This chain joins TRBV9 and TRBJ2-1; TRBD1 matches 10 bases. Germline V lookup: CDR1 SGDLS, CDR2 YYNGEE. Trimming at V came to 4 bases and at J to 9 bases, leaving 4 bases not matched to a gene. The CDR3 has 13 residues. CDR3: CASSLGQGGEQFF. The CDR3 DNA follows: TGTGCCAGCAGCCTTGGACAGGGGGGTGAGCAGTTCTTC.